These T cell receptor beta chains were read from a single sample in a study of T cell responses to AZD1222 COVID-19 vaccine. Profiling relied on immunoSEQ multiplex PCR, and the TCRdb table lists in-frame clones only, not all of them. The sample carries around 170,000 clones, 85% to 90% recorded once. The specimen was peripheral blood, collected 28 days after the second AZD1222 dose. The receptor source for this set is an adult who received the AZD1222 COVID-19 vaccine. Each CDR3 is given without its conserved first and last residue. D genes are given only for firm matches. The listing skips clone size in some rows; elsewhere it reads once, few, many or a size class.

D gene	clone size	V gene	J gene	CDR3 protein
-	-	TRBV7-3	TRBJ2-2	ASSPGGGNTGELF
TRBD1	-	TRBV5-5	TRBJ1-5	ASSLGIRGDQPQH
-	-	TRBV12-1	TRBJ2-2	ASTSMENTGELF
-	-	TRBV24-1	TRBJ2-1	ATSDRVSYNEQF
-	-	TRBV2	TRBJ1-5	ASSEGGAPREPQH
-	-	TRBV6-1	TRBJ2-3	ASSEGADTQY
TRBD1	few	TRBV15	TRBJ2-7	ATSRAGGERDEQY
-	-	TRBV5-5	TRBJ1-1	ASSLEGLSYTEAF
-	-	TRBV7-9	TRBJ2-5	ASSLPGGRETQY
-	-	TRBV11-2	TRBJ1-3	ASSPRTSSGNTIY
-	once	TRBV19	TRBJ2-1	ASSVTGLTTEQF
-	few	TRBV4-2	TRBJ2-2	ASSQTRVSNTGELF
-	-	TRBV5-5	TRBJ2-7	ASSLVVNSYEQY
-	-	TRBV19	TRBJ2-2	ASSIKSLGAGELF
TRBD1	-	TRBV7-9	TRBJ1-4	ASSLGRGLVREKLF
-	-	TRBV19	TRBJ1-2	ASSTTNYGYT
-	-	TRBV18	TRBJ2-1	ASSPLPTDSYNEQF
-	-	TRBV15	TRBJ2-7	ATSRDRGPYEQY
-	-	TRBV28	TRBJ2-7	ASSLIGGPVYEQY
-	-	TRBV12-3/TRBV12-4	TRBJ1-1	ASSLTPGSEAF
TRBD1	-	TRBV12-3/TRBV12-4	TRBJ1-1	ASSSGGKAF
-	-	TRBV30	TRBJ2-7	AWSASYEQY
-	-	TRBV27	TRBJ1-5	ASSLLPGAGSNQPQH
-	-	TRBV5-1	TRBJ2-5	ASSLSDSRETQY
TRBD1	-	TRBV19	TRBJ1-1	ASSRGTGQDKNTEAF
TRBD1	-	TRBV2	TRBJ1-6	ASILTGGIGNSPLH
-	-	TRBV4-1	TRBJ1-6	ASSRDSAYNSPLH
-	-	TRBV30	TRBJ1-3	AWSGGGGNTIY
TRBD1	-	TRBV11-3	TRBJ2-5	ASSLGTGGEETQY
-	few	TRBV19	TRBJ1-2	ASSFLFVGYGYT
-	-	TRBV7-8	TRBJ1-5	ASSLAAGDQTQH
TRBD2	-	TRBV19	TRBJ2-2	ASSRTSGDGGELF
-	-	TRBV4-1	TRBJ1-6	ASSQERAGLPANSPLH
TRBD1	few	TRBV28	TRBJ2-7	ASSHRDRDSYEQY
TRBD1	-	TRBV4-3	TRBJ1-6	ASSQDRGLESPLH
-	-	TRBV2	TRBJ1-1	ASSASAEAF
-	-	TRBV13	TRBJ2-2	ASSLLPGELF
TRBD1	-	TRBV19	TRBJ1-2	ASTATGGGGYT
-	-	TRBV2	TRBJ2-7	ASSASSLAREQY
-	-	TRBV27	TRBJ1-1	ASSFSGNTEAF
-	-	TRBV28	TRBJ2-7	ASSLPGQQY
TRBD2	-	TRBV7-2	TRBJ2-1	ASSGDGGAYNEQF
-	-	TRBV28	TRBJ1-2	ASSSPGGHYGYT
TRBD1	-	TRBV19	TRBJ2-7	ASRQGSTYEQY
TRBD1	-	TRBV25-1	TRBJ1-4	ASSAGTGGEKLF
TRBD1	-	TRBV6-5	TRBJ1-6	ASSSGQGGSPLH
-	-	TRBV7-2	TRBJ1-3	ASSSSGGISGNTIY
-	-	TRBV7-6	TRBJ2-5	ASSDQETQY
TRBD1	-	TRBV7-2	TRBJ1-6	ASSGSGTGTSPLH
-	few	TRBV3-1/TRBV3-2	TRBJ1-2	ASSVRRSTRGGYT
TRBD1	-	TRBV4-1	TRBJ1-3	ASSQGQGAQGNTIY
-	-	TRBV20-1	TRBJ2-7	SASRGRRGYEQY
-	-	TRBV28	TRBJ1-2	ASSFMGLYGYT
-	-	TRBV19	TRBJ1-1	ASSIDTETEAF